This TCR beta chain is from a study of chronic HIV infection and antiretroviral therapy. TCRdb called the 5' RACE reads again in MiXCR, with one record for every CDR3 protein. This sample yields approximately 30,000 distinct CDR3 sequences, of which more than 7.5% are seen a single time; about 2.5% belongs to the top ten. This clonotype has ten or more counts. The germline V gene encodes CDR1 LGHNA and CDR2 YNFKEQ. V lost 3 bases, J lost 1 base, and 5 bases stayed unmatched. This CDR3 spans 16 amino acids. Sequences were obtained from peripheral blood. The rearrangement joins TRBV4-2 to TRBJ2-1, with TRBD2 matching over 8 bases. This receptor was identified in an adult who had HIV and had not received antiretroviral therapy, or was an uninfected healthy control (not recorded which). As DNA, the CDR3 is TGTGCCAGCAGCCAGCTGAGCGGGGGATCCTACAATGAGCAGTTCTTC. Amino acids: CASSQLSGGSYNEQFF.